Here is one T cell receptor (beta chain) with its context. Its antigen is as yet unknown. This sample is part of a study of cytomegalovirus exposure and HLA in healthy donors. J gave up 2 bases and V 2 bases, and 5 bases lay outside the gene matches. Per the germline V gene, CDR1 is SQVTM and CDR2 is ANQGSEA. The CDR3 totals 14 residues. In the PCR, 60 Vbeta and 13 Jbeta primers were used. Clones were sequenced by immunoSEQ multiplex PCR, and TCRdb holds only the in-frame ones, with some missing. The sample consists of more than 75,000 clones, 84% of them appearing once. Study-wide points: Later examination showed HLA-associated TCR beta chains had greater clonal expansion than equally common others.

The sequence came from a young woman in good health and CMV-seropositive. The sample comprised PBMCs. This chain links TRBV29-1 with TRBJ2-7; 8 bases align to TRBD1. Here the CDR3 reads CSVERQGKPYEQYF. Written as DNA, the CDR3 is TGCAGCGTTGAACGACAGGGGAAGCCCTACGAGCAGTACTTC.